These T cell receptor beta chains were read from a single sample in a study of T cells after yellow fever vaccination. TCRdb fed the 5' RACE reads into MiXCR, producing one record per CDR3 protein. The sample holds some 560,000 distinct CDR3 sequences; 17% are singletons and the top ten take 17%. The material sequenced was PBMCs, taken about 5 days after the first yellow fever vaccination. These receptors originate from a man aged 18 to 30 who received the YFV17D yellow fever vaccine. The CDR3 runs from the conserved cysteine through the conserved F or W. A D gene is named only where the DNA matches it firmly. Clone size, where shown, is once, few, many, or a class for clones that have expanded.

j_call v_call clone_size d_call cdr3_length cdr3_nt cdr3_aa
TRBJ1-4 TRBV4-3 once NA 16 TGCGCCAGCAGCCAAGATCTAGGGGCTCGGGGGGAAAAACTGTTTTTT CASSQDLGARGEKLFF
TRBJ2-7 TRBV11-2 NA TRBD2 14 TGTGCCAGCAGCTTGGTGGGACTAGCCTACGAGCAGTACTTC CASSLVGLAYEQYF
TRBJ2-1 TRBV29-1 few TRBD1 17 TGCAGCGTTGAATTGGTACCGGGACAGGGGTCCTACAATGAGCAGTTCTTC CSVELVPGQGSYNEQFF
TRBJ1-2 TRBV7-2 NA NA 15 TGTGCCAGCAGCTTAGTGGAGCGGGGTGTCTATGGCTACACCTTC CASSLVERGVYGYTF
TRBJ2-2 TRBV4-2 once NA 14 TGTGCCAGCAGCCAAGAAGTTAGCGTCGGGGAGCTGTTTTTT CASSQEVSVGELFF
TRBJ1-4 TRBV12-3/TRBV12-4 NA NA 16 TGTGCCAGCACCCAAAGGGGAGCGGCAACTAATGAAAAACTGTTTTTT CASTQRGAATNEKLFF
TRBJ1-1 TRBV5-1 NA NA 15 TGCGCCAGCACCCCTGACGGGAGGGGTGGTACTGAAGCTTTCTTT CASTPDGRGGTEAFF
TRBJ2-1 TRBV12-3/TRBV12-4 few NA 13 TGTGCCAGCAGCCTAGGACACAACAATGAGCAGTTCTTC CASSLGHNNEQFF
TRBJ2-3 TRBV5-4 NA TRBD1 14 TGTGCCAGCAGCACGACCACAGGGGTAGATACGCAGTATTTT CASSTTTGVDTQYF
TRBJ1-6 TRBV7-2 NA NA 14 TGTGCCAGCAGCTTTAGGGGCGCAGATTCACCCCTCCACTTT CASSFRGADSPLHF
TRBJ2-7 TRBV20-1 NA TRBD2 17 TGCAGTGCTCCCGCCGGGAGTAAGCGGGGGGGTCTCTACGAGCAGTACTTC CSAPAGSKRGGLYEQYF
TRBJ2-2 TRBV7-2 few TRBD2 15 TGTGCCAGCAGCTTACCGGGGGGAGGCACCGGGGAGCTGTTTTTT CASSLPGGGTGELFF
TRBJ2-3 TRBV5-1 NA NA 14 TGCGCCAGCCATAGCCGGGCCCACACAGATACGCAGTATTTT CASHSRAHTDTQYF
TRBJ1-6 TRBV5-1 NA NA 15 TGCGCCAGCAGCCTAAATTACAGGGCCAACTCACCCCTCCACTTT CASSLNYRANSPLHF
TRBJ1-4 TRBV5-1 NA TRBD1 14 TGCGCCAGCAGCCCGGGACAGATCGGAGAAAAACTGTTTTTT CASSPGQIGEKLFF
TRBJ2-1 TRBV28 few NA 12 TGTGCCAGCAGTTTATCCGCGAGTGAGCAGTTCTTC CASSLSASEQFF
TRBJ2-1 TRBV6-1 few TRBD2 14 TGTGCCAGCAGGGGTACTAGCGGCGACAATGAGCAGTTCTTC CASRGTSGDNEQFF
TRBJ2-1 TRBV5-1 many TRBD2 15 TGCGCCAGCAGGGCACTAGCGGACACGTACAATGAGCAGTTCTTC CASRALADTYNEQFF